This T cell receptor (beta chain) was captured in a study of regulatory T cells in long-lasting Graves disease. Overall study findings and caveats: The number of shared public clonotypes was higher in persistent patients (about 2,700) than new patients (966).

Trimming removed 3 bases at V and 8 bases at J, with 22 bases between. The CDR3 loop spans 16 amino acids. Looked up from germline, CDR1 is LGHDT and CDR2 is YNNKEL (reference sequence). In this sample, this clonotype turned up many times. What it binds is unknown. The time point was: newly diagnosed GD, antithyroid drugs for less than 3 months. The TCR library was made from RNA extracted from PBMCs. Researchers made TCR beta libraries by using iRepertoire HTBI primers and running Arm-PCR on CDR3 regions. MiXCR, run by TCRdb on the multiplex PCR reads, gives a single entry per CDR3 protein. Here the sample spans approximately 460,000 distinct CDR3 sequences, about a sixth being singletons. These data are also associated with another study on T cells in Graves' hyperthyroidism and ophthalmopathy. That source adds: Patients between 18 and 65 years old had hyperthyroidism, newly diagnosed and lasting under 2 months. HTBI primers were employed in a first-round RT-PCR of the TCR CDR3.

V gene TRBV3-1 combines with J gene TRBJ1-1; D not resolved. The source of this sequence is a woman aged 25-40 years with Graves disease. The specimen comprised peripheral blood mononuclear cells (PBMCs), sampled at new diagnosis, from a patient treated with antithyroid drugs. The CDR3 sequence: CASSHASNKRVAEAFF. As DNA, the CDR3 is TGTGCCAGCAGCCATGCAAGCAACAAGAGGGTAGCCGAAGCTTTCTTT.